Listed here are 10 T cell receptor beta chains from one sample, sequenced in a study of CD8 T cells in ankylosing spondylitis. Findings and caveats of the study: Ankylosing spondylitis blood seemed to carry a telltale TCR beta motif made of several highly homologous variants.

These TCRs are of unknown antigen specificity. TCRdb processed the 5' RACE reads anew with MiXCR; each CDR3 protein has one entry. The table records under 950,000 distinct CDR3 sequences, around 19% of them present only once. The sequenced sample was blood, either unsorted or a sorted T cell fraction (not recorded which). These receptors were collected from a male donor with ankylosing spondylitis.

The J gene is TRBJ1-1, the V gene TRBV7-2; TRBD1 agrees at 8 bases. CDR3 size: 15 residues. CDR1 and CDR2 from the germline V gene are SGHTA and FQGNSA. The J segment lost 2 bases and the V segment lost 2 bases, leaving 4 bases of the junction unmatched. DNA for the CDR3: TGTGCCAGCAGCTTAAGAGGACAGGGCAACACTGAAGCTTTCTTT. Translating gives CASSLRGQGNTEAFF. Variable domain in full (rest from reference TRBV7-2 and TRBJ1-1): GAGVSQSPSNKVTEKGKDVELRCDPISGHTALYWYRQSLGQGLEFLIYFQGNSAPDKSGLPSDRFSAERTGGSVSTLTIQRTQQEDSAVYLCASSLRGQGNTEAFFGQGTRLTVV.

This clonotype was observed a few times. This chain uses TRBV6-1 with TRBJ2-5, with 15 bases aligning to TRBD2. The CDR3 runs 18 residues. V shed 7 bases and J 5 bases; nucleotides not matched to a gene: 14. Germline CDR1 and CDR2: MNHNS and SASEGT. The CDR3 bases are TGTGCCAGCACCCCCGAACCGGGACTAGCGGGGGGCGGGGAGACCCAGTACTTC. Translating it yields CASTPEPGLAGGGETQYF.

V gene TRBV3-1 combines with J gene TRBJ1-6; the match to TRBD1 covers 9 bases. In germline, CDR1 is LGHDT, CDR2 YNNKEL (reference sequence). There are 16 residues in the CDR3. V trimming: 6 bases; J trimming: 5 bases; junction bases outside the gene matches: 8. The CDR3 is CASRNRDRENNSPLHF. The CDR3 DNA follows: TGTGCCAGCAGAAACCGGGACAGGGAAAATAATTCACCCCTCCACTTT.

The chain is built from TRBV20-1 and TRBJ1-6; tentatively, D is TRBD1 (5 bases). CDR3 size: 15 residues. Looked up from germline, CDR1 is DFQATT and CDR2 is SNEGSKA (reference sequence). V was clipped by 4 bases and J by 6 bases, with 16 bases between them. Written as DNA, the CDR3 is TGCAGTGCTACCCTAGGAGGGACGGGTAATTCACCCCTCCACTTT. As protein: CSATLGGTGNSPLHF.

The gene calls are TRBV5-1 and TRBJ2-7, with D unresolved. V dropped 0 bases and J dropped 3 bases, with 7 bases sitting between them. Germline V gene lookup returns CDR1 SGHRS and CDR2 YFSETQ. The CDR3 spans 13 residues. CDR3 in amino acids: CASSLDDHYEQYF. The CDR3 DNA reads TGCGCCAGCAGCTTGGACGATCACTACGAGCAGTACTTC.

The chain is built from TRBV5-4 and TRBJ2-1, with D hard to call. Trimming cost V 1 base and J 0 bases, with 8 bases left between them. The CDR3 has 15 residues. Per the germline V gene, CDR1 is SGHNT and CDR2 is YYREEE (reference sequence). CDR3 in amino acids: CASSLLLYSYNEQFF. The DNA of the CDR3 is TGTGCCAGCAGCTTGCTGCTCTACTCCTACAATGAGCAGTTCTTC.

This chain connects TRBV27 to TRBJ1-1; D unresolved. Trimming left V 6 bases short and J 4 bases short, with 15 bases between. Germline assignment: CDR1 MNHEY and CDR2 SMNVEV (reference sequence). This CDR3 contains 14 residues. The CDR3 coding sequence is TGTGCCAGCAGCACGACAACTCGAGTCACTGAAGCTTTCTTT. Translation gives CASSTTTRVTEAFF.

This clonotype was seen ten or more times. The chain joins TRBV24-1 to TRBJ2-3; no firm D call. CDR1 and CDR2 (germline): KGHDR, SFDVKD. The CDR3 runs 13 residues. Trimming removed 4 bases at V and 2 bases at J, with 6 bases between. CDR3 coding DNA: TGTGCCACCAGTGAATCGGTCACAGATACGCAGTATTTT. Translating it yields CATSESVTDTQYF.

This clonotype appeared a few times. This rearrangement joins TRBV12-3 or TRBV12-4 to TRBJ2-5; 12 nucleotides align to TRBD1. This CDR3 contains 15 residues. The trim removed 5 bases at V and 5 bases at J, leaving 6 bases unmatched. The CDR3 sequence: CASSNRDRGQETQYF. In DNA, the CDR3 is TGTGCCAGCAGTAACCGGGACAGGGGGCAGGAGACCCAGTACTTC.

The gene calls are TRBV12-3 or TRBV12-4 and TRBJ2-1; 8 bases align to TRBD2. Trimming cost V 5 bases and J 5 bases; bases outside gene matches: 17. This CDR3 is built from 18 residues. CDR3 nucleotides: TGTGCCAGCAGTCCGCTCACTAGCGGCCCCAAGAGAAACAATGAGCAGTTCTTC. Its protein product is CASSPLTSGPKRNNEQFF.